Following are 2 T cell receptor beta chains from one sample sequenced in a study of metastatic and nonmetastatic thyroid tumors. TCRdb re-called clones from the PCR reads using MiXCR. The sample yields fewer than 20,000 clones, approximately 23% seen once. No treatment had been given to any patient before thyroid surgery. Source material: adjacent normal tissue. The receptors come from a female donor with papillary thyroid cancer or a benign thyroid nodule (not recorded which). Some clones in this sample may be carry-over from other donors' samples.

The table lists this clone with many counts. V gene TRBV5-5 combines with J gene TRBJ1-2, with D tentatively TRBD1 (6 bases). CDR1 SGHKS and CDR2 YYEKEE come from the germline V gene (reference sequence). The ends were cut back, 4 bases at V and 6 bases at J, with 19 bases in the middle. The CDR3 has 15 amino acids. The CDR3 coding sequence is TGTGCCAGCAGCCCTTGGCTGACAGGAGGGGATGGCTACACCTTC. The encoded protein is CASSPWLTGGDGYTF.

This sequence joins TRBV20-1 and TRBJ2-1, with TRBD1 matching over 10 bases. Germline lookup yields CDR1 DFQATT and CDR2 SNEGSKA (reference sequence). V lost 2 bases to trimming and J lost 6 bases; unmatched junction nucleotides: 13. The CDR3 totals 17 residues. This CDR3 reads CSARSQIGTGAFNEQFF. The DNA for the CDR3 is TGCAGTGCTAGAAGTCAAATTGGGACAGGGGCATTCAATGAGCAGTTCTTC.